These 4 T cell receptor beta chains share one sample of origin, sequenced in a study of technical replicates of blood from a few donors. Profiling relied on immunoSEQ multiplex PCR, and the TCRdb table lists in-frame clones only, not all of them. This sample has some 96,000 clones; nearly 97% occur once, and the top ten carry 0.2% to 0.25%. Sequenced: T cells isolated from PBMCs. All receptors derive from a human donor in good health.

This rearrangement joins TRBV28 to TRBJ2-1; 8 nucleotides line up with TRBD1. This CDR3 comprises 17 residues. The ends lost 2 bases at V and 7 bases at J; junction bases unmatched: 13. Germline V gene data show CDR1 as MDHEN and CDR2 as SYDVKM. The CDR3 coding sequence is TGTGCCAGCAGTTTACTAAAAAAGACAGGGGTTGGAAATGAGCAGTTCTTC. This translates into CASSLLKKTGVGNEQFF. Full variable domain (remainder filled in from reference TRBV28 and TRBJ2-1): DVKVTQSSRYLVKRTGEKVFLECVQDMDHENMFWYRQDPGLGLRLIYFSYDVKMKEKGDIPEGYSVSREKKERFSLILESASTNQTSMYLCASSLLKKTGVGNEQFFGPGTRLTVL.

In DNA form, the CDR3 reads TGCGCCAGCAGCTTGATACTAGCGGGGACTAACACAGATACGCAGTATTTT. Translation: CASSLILAGTNTDTQYF. J is TRBJ2-3 and V is TRBV5-1; 10 bases are a match to TRBD2. CDR3 length: 17 residues. V was clipped by 1 base and J by 2 bases; unmatched bases: 7. Per the germline V gene, CDR1 is SGHRS and CDR2 is YFSETQ.

The chain employs TRBV12-5 and TRBJ2-1; possible D gene TRBD2, 5 bases. This CDR3 contains 15 residues. Per the germline V gene, CDR1 is LGHNT and CDR2 is FRNRAP. The V gene lost 2 bases and the J gene lost 1 base, with 9 bases spanning the gap. CDR3 DNA: TGTGCTAGTGGTTTGACAACGGGGTCCTACAATGAGCAGTTCTTC. It encodes CASGLTTGSYNEQFF.

The genes are TRBV29-1 and TRBJ2-3; no definite D call. The CDR3 length is 14 residues. The V and J ends lost 6 bases and 3 bases respectively, with 16 bases between them. The germline gives CDR1 SQVTM, CDR2 ANQGSEA. The CDR3 region has the DNA TGCAGCGTAGACGACACACAGAGAACAGATACGCAGTATTTT. This translates into CSVDDTQRTDTQYF.